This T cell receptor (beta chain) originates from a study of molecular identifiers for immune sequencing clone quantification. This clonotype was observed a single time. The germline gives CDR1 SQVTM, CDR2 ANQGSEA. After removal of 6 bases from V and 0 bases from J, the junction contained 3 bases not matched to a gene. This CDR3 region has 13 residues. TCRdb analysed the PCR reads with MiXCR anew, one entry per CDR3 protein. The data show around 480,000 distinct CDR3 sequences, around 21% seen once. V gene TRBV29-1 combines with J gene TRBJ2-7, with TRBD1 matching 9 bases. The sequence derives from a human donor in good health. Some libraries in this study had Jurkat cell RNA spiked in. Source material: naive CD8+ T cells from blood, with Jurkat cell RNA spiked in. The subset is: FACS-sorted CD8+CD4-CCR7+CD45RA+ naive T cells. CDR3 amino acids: CSVGTGSSYEQYF. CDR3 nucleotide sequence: TGCAGCGTGGGGACAGGGAGCTCCTACGAGCAGTACTTC.